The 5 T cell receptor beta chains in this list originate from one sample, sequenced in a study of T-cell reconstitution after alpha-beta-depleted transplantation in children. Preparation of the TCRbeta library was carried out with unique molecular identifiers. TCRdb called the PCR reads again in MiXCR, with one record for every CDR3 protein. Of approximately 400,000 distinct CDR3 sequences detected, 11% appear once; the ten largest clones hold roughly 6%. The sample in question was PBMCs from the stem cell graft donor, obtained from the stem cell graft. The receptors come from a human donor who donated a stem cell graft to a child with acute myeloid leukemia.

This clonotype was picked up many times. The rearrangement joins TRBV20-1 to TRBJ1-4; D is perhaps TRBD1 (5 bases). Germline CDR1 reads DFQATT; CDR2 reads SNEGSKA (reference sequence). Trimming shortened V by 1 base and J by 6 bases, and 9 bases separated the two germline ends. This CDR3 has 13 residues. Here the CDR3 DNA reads TGCAGTGCTAGAGGAGGGGCTGATGAAAAACTGTTTTTT. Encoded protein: CSARGGADEKLFF.

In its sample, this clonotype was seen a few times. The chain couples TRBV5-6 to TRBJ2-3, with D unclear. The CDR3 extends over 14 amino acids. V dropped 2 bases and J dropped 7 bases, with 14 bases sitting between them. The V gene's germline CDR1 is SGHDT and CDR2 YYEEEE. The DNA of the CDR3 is TGTGCCAGCAGCTTCCCCCAAAGGACGAATACGCAGTATTTT. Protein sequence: CASSFPQRTNTQYF.

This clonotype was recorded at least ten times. CDR3 sequence (DNA): TGTGCCAGCAGTGTCGGGGAATACAATGAGCAGTTCTTC. Protein sequence: CASSVGEYNEQFF. J is TRBJ2-1 and V is TRBV6-2 or TRBV6-3; D is perhaps TRBD2 (5 bases). The V end lost 5 bases, the J end lost 4 bases, and 9 bases lay between the germline ends. Per the germline V gene, CDR1 is MNHEY and CDR2 is SVGEGT. The CDR3 sequence is 13 residues long.

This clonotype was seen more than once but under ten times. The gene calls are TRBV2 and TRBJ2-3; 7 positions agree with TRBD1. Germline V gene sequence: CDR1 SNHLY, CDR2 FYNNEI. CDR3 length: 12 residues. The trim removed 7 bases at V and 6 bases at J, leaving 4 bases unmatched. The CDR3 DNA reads TGTGCCAGCAAGGGGGCGGCGGATACGCAGTATTTT. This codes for CASKGAADTQYF.

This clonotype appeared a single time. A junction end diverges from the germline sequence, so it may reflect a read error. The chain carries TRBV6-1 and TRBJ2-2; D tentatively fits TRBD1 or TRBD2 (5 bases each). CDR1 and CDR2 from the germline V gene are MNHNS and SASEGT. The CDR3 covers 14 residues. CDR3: CASSTLDSPGDLFF. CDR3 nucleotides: TGTGCCAGCAGTACCCTCGACAGTCCCGGGGACCTGTTTTTT.